Each of the 21 T cell receptor beta chains below was sequenced from the same sample in a study of PD-1 blockade in classical Hodgkin lymphoma. Time point given: cycle 4 day 1 (C4D1), after 6 weeks of nivolumab. Exposure to brentuximab vedotin varied, and each patient had relapsed following autologous stem cell transplantation. Clones were read by immunoSEQ multiplex PCR, and TCRdb kept only the in-frame ones, dropping some. The data show approximately 84,000 clones, approximately 83% seen once. The sequencing here drew on peripheral blood mononuclear cells (PBMCs), taken before the fourth cycle of nivolumab. These receptors all come from a human donor with classical Hodgkin lymphoma.

V usage is TRBV9 and J usage is TRBJ2-1; tentatively, D is TRBD1 (6 bases). The germline CDR1 and CDR2 sequences are SGDLS and YYNGEE. Trimming stripped 0 bases from V and 4 bases from J, with 11 bases between. The CDR3 is 15 amino acids. The CDR3 loop reads CASSVGRGSYNEQFF. The CDR3 nucleotides are TGTGCCAGCAGCGTAGGTAGGGGGAGTTACAATGAGCAGTTCTTC.

The chain recombines TRBV10-2 with TRBJ2-7; 9 positions agree with TRBD1. With V trimmed by 6 bases and J by 4 bases, 7 bases remained unmatched. The CDR3 consists of 14 residues. In germline, CDR1 is WSHSY, CDR2 SAAADI. The CDR3 spells CASRPTGGIYEQYF. The DNA for the CDR3 is TGCGCCAGCAGACCGACAGGGGGAATATACGAGCAGTACTTC.

The chain couples TRBV4-1 to TRBJ2-5; TRBD2 matches 7 bases. The germline V gene has CDR1 MGHRA and CDR2 YSYEKL. V shed 4 bases, J shed 3 bases, and the junction held 8 bases outside the gene matches. The CDR3 loop spans 15 amino acids. CDR3 in amino acids: CASSPGALAEETQYF. As DNA, the CDR3 is TGCGCCAGCAGCCCCGGGGCCCTAGCGGAAGAGACCCAGTACTTC.

The rearrangement uses TRBV19 and TRBJ1-2; TRBD1 matches 8 bases. CDR1 and CDR2 (germline): LNHDA, SQIVND (reference sequence). V gave up 4 bases and J gave up 8 bases; unmatched junction bases: 6. The CDR3 extends over 13 amino acids. The CDR3 DNA reads as TGTGCCAGTAGTACCGCAGGGGGCTGGGGCTACACCTTC. Its translation: CASSTAGGWGYTF.

This chain connects TRBV7-1 to TRBJ1-1; perhaps TRBD1 as D (5 bases). TRBV7-1 is designated an ORF whose function remains uncertain. Trimming shortened V by 4 bases and J by 1 base, and 10 bases separated the two germline ends. CDR3 length: 14 amino acids. In DNA, the CDR3 is TGTGCCAGCAGCTTGGGGACCGCGAACACTGAAGCTTTCTTT. Protein product: CASSLGTANTEAFF.

J is TRBJ1-1 and V is TRBV30; D gene ambiguous. V gave up 0 bases and J gave up 5 bases, with 13 bases separating them. CDR3 length: 14 residues. From germline, CDR1 is GTSNPN and CDR2 SVGIG (reference sequence). The CDR3 spells CAWSVLGSRTEAFF. The CDR3 bases are TGTGCCTGGAGTGTACTTGGGAGTCGGACTGAAGCTTTCTTT.

The chain recombines TRBV7-6 with TRBJ2-5; 9 bases line up with TRBD1. The germline V gene has CDR1 SGHVS and CDR2 FNYEAQ. Trimming cost V 3 bases and J 3 bases; bases outside gene matches: 8. There are 16 residues in the CDR3. This CDR3 is CASSLGGTGWEETQYF. The CDR3 region has the DNA TGTGCCAGCAGCTTGGGAGGGACAGGGTGGGAAGAGACCCAGTACTTC.

The chain couples TRBV5-1 to TRBJ1-1; TRBD1 matches 8 bases. With V trimmed by 4 bases and J by 8 bases, 10 bases remained unmatched. CDR1 SGHRS and CDR2 YFSETQ come from the germline V gene. This CDR3 comprises 14 residues. The CDR3 DNA reads TGCGCCAGCAGCGCCCAGGGGGCAAGCATGGAAGCTTTCTTT. It translates to CASSAQGASMEAFF.

This sequence joins TRBV6-1 and TRBJ1-3; unclear D gene. The CDR3 is 11 amino acids. V lost 0 bases and J lost 8, with 2 bases in between. Looked up from germline, CDR1 is MNHNS and CDR2 is SASEGT. CDR3 loop: CASSEADTIYF. The CDR3 bases are TGTGCCAGCAGTGAAGCTGACACCATATATTTT.

V is TRBV4-3 and J is TRBJ1-2, with 11 bases matching TRBD1. The CDR3 is 14 amino acids. J lost 6 bases, V lost 5 bases, and 5 bases had no gene match. Looked up from germline, CDR1 is LGHNA and CDR2 is YSLEER. CDR3 loop: CASSAGQGADGYTF. The CDR3 nucleotides read TGCGCCAGCAGCGCTGGACAGGGGGCGGATGGCTACACCTTC.

The rearrangement joins TRBV6-1 to TRBJ2-1; D is unresolved. The length of the CDR3 is 13 residues. Germline V lookup: CDR1 MNHNS, CDR2 SASEGT. Trimming pared 4 bases from V and 5 bases from J, leaving 9 bases between. In nucleotides, the CDR3 is TGTGCCAGCAGTGTACACCTAGACAATGAGCAGTTCTTC. The encoded protein is CASSVHLDNEQFF.

CDR3 region: CASSKKVGQCTQYF. For the CDR3, the DNA is TGTGCCAGCAGCAAGAAGGTGGGCCAATGTACGCAGTATTTT. The chain recombines TRBV21-1 with TRBJ2-3; the D call TRBD1 from the table was never checked on the DNA. TRBV21-1 is labeled a pseudogene. This CDR3 contains 14 residues.

The chain recombines TRBV11-2 with TRBJ1-2; no definite D call. V was shortened by 5 bases and J by 8 bases, with 12 bases between the two germline ends. This CDR3 contains 12 residues. CDR1 and CDR2 from the germline V gene are SGHAT and FQNNGV. CDR3 in DNA: TGTGCCAGCAGCATCAGAGGAGTAGGCTACACCTTC. Amino acid sequence: CASSIRGVGYTF.

The V gene is TRBV7-9, the J gene TRBJ2-1; 7 bases are shared with TRBD1. The CDR3 spans 17 residues. V shed 0 bases, J shed 0 bases, and the junction held 5 bases outside the gene matches. In germline, CDR1 is SEHNR, CDR2 FQNEAQ (reference sequence). The CDR3 bases are TGTGCCAGCAGCTTAGCGCGGAAGGGGGCCTCCTACAATGAGCAGTTCTTC. As protein: CASSLARKGASYNEQFF.

V usage is TRBV7-9 and J usage is TRBJ2-7; D gene uncertain. Germline CDR1 and CDR2: SEHNR and FQNEAQ (reference sequence). V was clipped by 2 bases and J by 2 bases, with 10 bases between them. CDR3 length: 14 residues. The CDR3 loop reads CASSLRTITYEQYF. CDR3 nucleotide sequence: TGTGCCAGCAGCTTAAGAACTATCACCTACGAGCAGTACTTC.

The chain carries TRBV16 and TRBJ2-2; D is unresolved. V lost 2 bases, J lost 2 bases, and 12 bases lay in between. The germline V gene encodes CDR1 KGHSY and CDR2 FQNENV. The CDR3 spans 16 residues. The CDR3 DNA is TGTGCCAGCAGCCAAGCGAGGCTTACAAACACCGGGGAGCTGTTTTTT. Translation: CASSQARLTNTGELFF.

V usage is TRBV6-6 and J usage is TRBJ1-1, with 10 bases matching TRBD1. The CDR3 runs 13 residues. V lost 4 bases, J lost 4 bases, and 0 bases stayed unmatched. Germline loops: CDR1 MNHNY, CDR2 SVGAGI (reference sequence). The DNA for the CDR3 is TGTGCCAGCAGTTGGACAGGGGGCACTGAAGCTTTCTTT. Protein sequence: CASSWTGGTEAFF.

This sequence joins TRBV30 and TRBJ2-1; D perhaps matches TRBD1 (5 bases). CDR3 length: 13 amino acids. Trimming took off 1 base at V and 6 bases at J, with 10 bases between the two ends. Germline V gene lookup returns CDR1 GTSNPN and CDR2 SVGIG (reference sequence). CDR3 in amino acids: CAWSERRANEQFF. In DNA, the CDR3 is TGTGCCTGGAGTGAACGCAGGGCCAATGAGCAGTTCTTC.

This rearrangement joins TRBV7-2 to TRBJ1-1; D unresolved. The CDR3 length is 12 residues. Per germline, CDR1 SGHTA and CDR2 FQGNSA. Deletions cut 5 bases from V and 6 bases from J, with 10 bases between. CDR3 sequence reads: CASSRRTAEAFF. CDR3 DNA sequence: TGTGCCAGCAGCCGGCGGACGGCTGAAGCTTTCTTT.

This rearrangement joins TRBV19 to TRBJ1-2; TRBD1 might be the D (6 bases). Germline V CDR1 and CDR2: LNHDA, SQIVND (reference sequence). Trimming took off 5 bases at V and 2 bases at J, with 12 bases between the two ends. CDR3 length: 14 amino acids. Here the CDR3 DNA reads TGTGCCAGTAGTGCCCACCAGGGGAACTATGGCTACACCTTC. This gives the protein CASSAHQGNYGYTF.

This chain joins TRBV2 and TRBJ2-7; D is possibly TRBD1 (5 bases). Per the germline V gene, CDR1 is SNHLY and CDR2 is FYNNEI. Deletions cut 6 bases from V and 5 bases from J, with 17 bases between. This CDR3 contains 14 residues. The CDR3 nucleotides are TGTGCCAGCAGGGGCCTTCCACAGGTCCACGAGCAGTACTTC. Protein product: CASRGLPQVHEQYF.